The 18 T cell receptor beta chains below come from one sample, sequenced in a study of PD-L1 blockade in urothelial cancer. TCRdb's copy holds only in-frame clones and misses some; the assay was immunoSEQ multiplex PCR. The data show about 56,000 clones, with around 84% seen just once and roughly 2.9% held by the top ten. Sample: PBMCs, taken around atezolizumab (anti-PD-L1) treatment. These receptors came from a man aged 50-60 years with urothelial cancer.

The J gene is TRBJ1-5, the V gene TRBV6-1, with a weak D call TRBD1 (6 bases). V gave up 5 bases and J gave up 6 bases, with 14 bases separating them. The germline V gene encodes CDR1 MNHNS and CDR2 SASEGT. This CDR3 is built from 14 residues. The CDR3 sequence: CASSHPGHPQPQHF. The DNA for the CDR3 is TGTGCCAGCAGTCACCCGGGACATCCTCAGCCCCAGCATTTT.

The V and J genes are TRBV2 and TRBJ1-5, with 7 bases that match TRBD1. The CDR3 totals 13 residues. The trim removed 6 bases at V and 2 bases at J, leaving 1 base unmatched. Germline V lookup: CDR1 SNHLY, CDR2 FYNNEI. The CDR3 DNA sequence: TGTGCCAGCAGGGGGACAGGCAATCAGCCCCAGCATTTT. Its protein product is CASRGTGNQPQHF. The full variable domain, its missing parts supplied by reference TRBV2 and TRBJ1-5, is EPEVTQTPSHQVTQMGQEVILRCVPISNHLYFYWYRQILGQKVEFLVSFYNNEISEKSEIFDDQFSVERPDGSNFTLKIRSTKLEDSAMYFCASRGTGNQPQHFGDGTRLSIL.

The J gene is TRBJ1-5, the V gene TRBV18, with D perhaps TRBD1 (6 bases). CDR1 KGHSH and CDR2 LQKENI come from the germline V gene. The germline V and J ends were trimmed by 5 bases and 3 bases, with 8 bases remaining between them. The CDR3 extends over 13 amino acids. The CDR3 nucleotides read TGTGCCAGCTCAAGACAGGACAATCAGCCCCAGCATTTT. It encodes CASSRQDNQPQHF.

The chain combines TRBV5-1 with TRBJ2-7; a weak D match, TRBD2 (6 bases). Germline CDR1 reads SGHRS; CDR2 reads YFSETQ. V lost 1 base and J lost 0, with 14 bases in between. The CDR3 length is 16 residues. CDR3 bases: TGCGCCAGCAGCTTGCGGGGCGGGGATAGCTCCTACGAGCAGTACTTC. It yields the protein CASSLRGGDSSYEQYF.

The chain couples TRBV11-1 to TRBJ2-5, with TRBD2 matching over 8 bases. Germline V CDR1 and CDR2: SGHAT, FQDESV (reference sequence). V was clipped by 5 bases and J by 5 bases; unmatched bases: 13. The CDR3 runs 16 residues. The CDR3 here is CASSTRGTRSKETQYF. In DNA form, the CDR3 reads TGTGCCAGCAGCACGAGGGGGACTAGATCGAAGGAGACCCAGTACTTC.

J is TRBJ1-6 and V is TRBV5-1, with D unclear. The CDR3 contains 15 residues. Trimming removed 3 bases from V and 8 bases from J, with 15 bases in between. Germline V gives CDR1 SGHRS, CDR2 YFSETQ. The CDR3 region has the DNA TGCGCCAGCAGCTCCGTCGGAGGTGGTGATTCACCCCTCCACTTT. This encodes CASSSVGGGDSPLHF.

V is TRBV2 and J is TRBJ1-2; TRBD1 agrees at 7 bases. V gave up 5 bases and J gave up 5 bases; unmatched junction bases: 11. The CDR3 runs 15 residues. Germline loops: CDR1 SNHLY, CDR2 FYNNEI. The CDR3 here is CASSPGQASSYGYTF. CDR3 coding DNA: TGTGCCAGCAGTCCAGGACAGGCGAGCTCTTATGGCTACACCTTC.

The rearrangement uses TRBV18 and TRBJ1-6; 7 bases are a match to TRBD1. V gave up 5 bases and J gave up 7 bases; unmatched junction bases: 2. The germline CDR1 and CDR2 sequences are KGHSH and LQKENI. This CDR3 has 13 residues. CDR3 DNA sequence: TGTGCCAGCTCATCGGACAGGAATTCACCCCTCCACTTT. Its protein is CASSSDRNSPLHF.

The rearrangement uses TRBV5-3 and TRBJ1-3, with D possibly matching TRBD1 (5 bases). TRBV5-3 is reported as an ORF; its role is uncertain. The CDR3 runs to 13 residues. V dropped 10 bases and J dropped 0 bases, with 11 bases sitting between them. CDR3 residues: CAGTTDSGNTIYF. The CDR3 bases are TGTGCCGGAACGACAGACTCTGGAAACACCATATATTTT.

V and J are TRBV25-1 and TRBJ2-7; TRBD1 matches 7 bases. V lost 6 bases to trimming and J lost 3 bases; unmatched junction nucleotides: 14. The CDR3 consists of 16 residues. Germline V gene sequence: CDR1 MGHDK, CDR2 SYGVNS. CDR3 bases: TGTGCCAGCAGCAAACAGGTCACAGGGGCCTACTACGAGCAGTACTTC. Translated: CASSKQVTGAYYEQYF.

This clone occurred a few times. The rearrangement joins TRBV11-2 to TRBJ2-1, with D uncertain. Trimming cost V 2 bases and J 9 bases, with 11 bases left between them. Germline V CDR1 and CDR2: SGHAT, FQNNGV. CDR3 length equals 13 residues. DNA for the CDR3: TGTGCCAGCAGCTTAAGTGGCGGCGGTGAGCAGTTCTTC. It translates to CASSLSGGGEQFF. The complete variable domain, with remaining parts taken from reference TRBV11-2 and TRBJ2-1, reads EAGVAQSPRYKIIEKRQSVAFWCNPISGHATLYWYQQILGQGPKLLIQFQNNGVVDDSQLPKDRFSAERLKGVDSTLKIQPAKLEDSAVYLCASSLSGGGEQFFGPGTRLTVL.

This clone showed up just once. The chain employs TRBV5-1 and TRBJ2-3, with D perhaps matching TRBD1 (7 bases). The CDR3 has 20 amino acids. V shed 1 base and J shed 0 bases, with 24 bases lying between them. Looked up from germline, CDR1 is SGHRS and CDR2 is YFSETQ. The CDR3 region is CASSLRVPGAGGSSTDTQYF. CDR3 bases: TGCGCCAGCAGCTTGAGGGTCCCGGGAGCAGGGGGATCTAGCACAGATACGCAGTATTTT.

The chain couples TRBV18 to TRBJ2-5; possibly TRBD2 for D (7 bases). V was pared by 3 bases and J by 2 bases, with 13 bases between. The CDR3 extends over 15 amino acids. Per the germline V gene, CDR1 is KGHSH and CDR2 is LQKENI. The chain's CDR3 is CASSPGGARQETQYF. The CDR3 bases are TGTGCCAGCTCACCGGGGGGGGCGAGGCAAGAGACCCAGTACTTC.

This chain links TRBV6-5 with TRBJ1-5; D might be TRBD1 (6 bases). Germline values: CDR1 MNHEY, CDR2 SVGAGI. The V gene lost 6 bases and the J gene lost 7 bases, with 13 bases spanning the gap. The CDR3 loop spans 13 amino acids. The CDR3 is CASSRNRAQPQHF. The CDR3 nucleotides read TGTGCCAGCAGCCGAAACAGGGCGCAGCCCCAGCATTTT.

This clone has more than one count but fewer than ten. This chain uses TRBV9 with TRBJ1-6; 7 positions agree with TRBD1. Germline V gives CDR1 SGDLS, CDR2 YYNGEE. The CDR3 extends over 15 amino acids. The V segment lost 0 bases and the J segment 7 bases; nucleotides outside the gene matches: 4. The chain's CDR3 is CASSVGVGGNSPLHF. CDR3 nucleotides: TGTGCCAGCAGCGTAGGCGTAGGGGGCAATTCACCCCTCCACTTT.

This chain joins TRBV15 and TRBJ2-7, with D possibly being TRBD1 (7 bases). The CDR3 has 16 residues. The V end lost 1 base, the J end lost 2 bases, and 15 bases lay between the germline ends. Per germline, CDR1 LNHNV and CDR2 YYDKDF (reference sequence). Written as DNA, the CDR3 is TGTGCCACCAGCAGAGCAGGGGGGAGCTTGGCCTACGAGCAGTACTTC. Translated: CATSRAGGSLAYEQYF.

The V and J genes are TRBV6-5 and TRBJ2-7, with 9 positions matching TRBD2. This CDR3 is built from 15 residues. The junction had 6 bases not matched to a gene; V was cut back by 6 bases and J by 0 bases. Germline-derived CDR1 and CDR2 are MNHEY and SVGAGI. CDR3 sequence (DNA): TGTGCCAGCAGAGTAGCGGGAGCCAGCTCCTACGAGCAGTACTTC. Translating gives CASRVAGASSYEQYF.

The chain combines TRBV18 with TRBJ2-1; D remains ambiguous. The CDR3 runs to 12 residues. Germline V gene sequence: CDR1 KGHSH, CDR2 LQKENI. The V end lost 3 bases, the J end lost 8 bases, and 8 bases lay between the germline ends. CDR3 DNA: TGTGCCAGCTCACCCCTAGACTATGAGCAGTTCTTC. Translated: CASSPLDYEQFF.